This TCR beta chain came from a study of blood T cells in healthy people across ages. Overall study results and limits: CMV status of donors was unknown, possibly confounding expanded clonotype changes. PBMC samples, being unsorted, prevented any conclusive comparison of naive and antigen-experienced cells.

A sample-barcoded 5' primer and a J-beta primer mix were used in a second PCR of about 6 to 12 cycles. TCRdb called the 5' RACE reads again in MiXCR, with one record for every CDR3 protein. The data hold some 290,000 distinct CDR3 sequences, with less than 30% observed a single time. As to this clonotype: The antigen is not known.

The V gene lost 6 bases and the J gene lost 4 bases, with 16 bases spanning the gap. The CDR3 contains 15 residues. Germline CDR1 and CDR2: MNHEY and SVGEGT. The TCR comes from a woman aged 65 to 85 in good health. Sequenced input: blood. The chain has TRBV6-2 or TRBV6-3 and TRBJ1-5; TRBD1 might be the D (6 bases). The chain's CDR3 is CASRLGTFENQPQHF. The CDR3 region has the DNA TGTGCCAGCAGGCTAGGGACATTTGAAAATCAGCCCCAGCATTTT.